This T cell receptor beta chain emerged from a study of naive and memory T cell subsets. Whole-study findings and limits: TCR transcript changes with activation or differentiation may affect this RNA method.

A UMI-containing oligonucleotide was joined by 3' ligation to the TCR cDNA template. Adult healthy volunteers gave 2.5 ml peripheral blood for whole-blood RNA. Four PCR rounds used nested alpha and beta constant region primers plus the SP2 primer. For blood and skin samples, reverse transcription used TCR alpha and beta constant primers. A single record per CDR3 protein comes from TCRdb applying MiXCR to the 5' RACE reads. This table has roughly 60,000 distinct CDR3 sequences, approximately 6.6% appearing once. Per the germline V gene, CDR1 is SGHRS and CDR2 is YFSETQ. V gave up 4 bases and J gave up 2 bases; unmatched junction bases: 9. CDR3 length: 16 residues. About this clonotype: What it recognizes is unknown.

This chain connects TRBV5-1 to TRBJ1-2; 9 bases agree with TRBD1. This TCR was recovered from a male donor in good health. The DNA of the CDR3 is TGCGCCAGCAGCGTAGACGGACAGGGGACAAACTATGGCTACACCTTC. It encodes CASSVDGQGTNYGYTF.